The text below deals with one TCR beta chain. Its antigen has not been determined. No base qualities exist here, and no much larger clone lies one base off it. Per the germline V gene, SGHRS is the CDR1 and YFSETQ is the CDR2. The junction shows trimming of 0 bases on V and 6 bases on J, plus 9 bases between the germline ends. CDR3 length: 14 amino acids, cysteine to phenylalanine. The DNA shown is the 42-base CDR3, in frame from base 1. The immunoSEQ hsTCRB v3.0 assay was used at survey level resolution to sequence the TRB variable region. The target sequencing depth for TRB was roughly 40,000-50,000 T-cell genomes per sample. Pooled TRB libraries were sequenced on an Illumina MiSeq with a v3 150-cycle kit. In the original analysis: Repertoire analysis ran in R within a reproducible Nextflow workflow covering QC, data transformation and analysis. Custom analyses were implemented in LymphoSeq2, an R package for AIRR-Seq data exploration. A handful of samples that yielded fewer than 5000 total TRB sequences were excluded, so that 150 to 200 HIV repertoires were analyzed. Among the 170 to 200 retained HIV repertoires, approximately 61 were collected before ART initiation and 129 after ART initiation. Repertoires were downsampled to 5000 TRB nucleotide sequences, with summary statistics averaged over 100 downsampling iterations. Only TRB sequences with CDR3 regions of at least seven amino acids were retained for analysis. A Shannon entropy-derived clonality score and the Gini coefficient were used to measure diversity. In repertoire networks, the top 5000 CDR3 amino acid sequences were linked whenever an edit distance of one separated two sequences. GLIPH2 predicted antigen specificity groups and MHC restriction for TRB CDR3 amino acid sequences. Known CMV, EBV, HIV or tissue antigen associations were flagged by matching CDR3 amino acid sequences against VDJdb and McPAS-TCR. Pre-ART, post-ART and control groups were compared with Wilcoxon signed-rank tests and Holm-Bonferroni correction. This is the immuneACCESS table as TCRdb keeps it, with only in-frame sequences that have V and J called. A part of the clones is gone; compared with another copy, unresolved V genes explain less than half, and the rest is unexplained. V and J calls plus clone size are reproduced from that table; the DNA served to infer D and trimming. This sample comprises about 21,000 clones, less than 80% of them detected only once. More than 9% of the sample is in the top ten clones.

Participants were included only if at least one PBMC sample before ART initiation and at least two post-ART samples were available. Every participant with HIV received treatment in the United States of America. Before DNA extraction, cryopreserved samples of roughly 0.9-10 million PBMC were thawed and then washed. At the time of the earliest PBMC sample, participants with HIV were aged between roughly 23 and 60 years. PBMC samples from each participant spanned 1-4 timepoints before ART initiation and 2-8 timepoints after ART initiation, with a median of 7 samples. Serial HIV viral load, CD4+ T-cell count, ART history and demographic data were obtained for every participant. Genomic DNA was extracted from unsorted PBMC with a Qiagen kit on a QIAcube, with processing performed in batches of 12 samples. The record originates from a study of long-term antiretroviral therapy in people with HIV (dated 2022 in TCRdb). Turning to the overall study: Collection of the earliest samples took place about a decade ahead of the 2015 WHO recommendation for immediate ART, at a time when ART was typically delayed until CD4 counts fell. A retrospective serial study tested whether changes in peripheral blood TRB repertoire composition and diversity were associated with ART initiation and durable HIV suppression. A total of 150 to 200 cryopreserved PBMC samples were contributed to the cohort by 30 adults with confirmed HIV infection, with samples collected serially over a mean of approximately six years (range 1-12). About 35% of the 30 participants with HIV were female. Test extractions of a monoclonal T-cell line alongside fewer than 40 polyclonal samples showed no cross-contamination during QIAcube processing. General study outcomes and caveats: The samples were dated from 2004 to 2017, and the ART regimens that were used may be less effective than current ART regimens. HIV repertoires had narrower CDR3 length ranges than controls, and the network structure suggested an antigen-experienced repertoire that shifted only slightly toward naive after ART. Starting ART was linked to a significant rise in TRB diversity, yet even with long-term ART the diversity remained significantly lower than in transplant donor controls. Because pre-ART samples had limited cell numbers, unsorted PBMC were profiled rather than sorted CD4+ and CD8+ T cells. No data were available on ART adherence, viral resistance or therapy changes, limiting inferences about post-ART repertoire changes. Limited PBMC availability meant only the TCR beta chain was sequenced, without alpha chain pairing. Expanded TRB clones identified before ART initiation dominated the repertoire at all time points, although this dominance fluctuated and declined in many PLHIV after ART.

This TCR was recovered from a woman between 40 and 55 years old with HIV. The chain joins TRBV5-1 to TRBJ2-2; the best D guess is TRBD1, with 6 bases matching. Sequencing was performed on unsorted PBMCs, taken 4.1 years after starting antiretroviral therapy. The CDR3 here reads CASSLGQDSGELFF. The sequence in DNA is TGCGCCAGCAGCTTGGGACAGGACTCCGGGGAGCTGTTTTTT.